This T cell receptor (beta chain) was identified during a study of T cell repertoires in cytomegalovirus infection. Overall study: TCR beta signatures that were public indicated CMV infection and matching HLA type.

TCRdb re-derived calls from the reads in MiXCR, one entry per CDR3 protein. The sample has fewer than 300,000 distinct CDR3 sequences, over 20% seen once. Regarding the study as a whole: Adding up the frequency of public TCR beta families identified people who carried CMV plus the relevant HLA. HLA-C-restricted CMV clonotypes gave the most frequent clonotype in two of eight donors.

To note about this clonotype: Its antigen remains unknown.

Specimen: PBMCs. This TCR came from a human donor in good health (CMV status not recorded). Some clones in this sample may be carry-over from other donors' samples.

CDR3 sequence: CASSLGGGQKTQYF. CDR3 DNA sequence: TGCGCCAGCAGCTTGGGAGGGGGTCAGAAGACCCAGTACTTC. The chain joins TRBV5-1 to TRBJ2-5; D is possibly TRBD1 (6 bases). This CDR3 is 14 amino acids long. Trimming cost V 0 bases and J 6 bases, with 12 bases left between them. The germline V gene has CDR1 SGHRS and CDR2 YFSETQ. Variable domain in full (rest from reference TRBV5-1 and TRBJ2-5): KAGVTQTPRYLIKTRGQQVTLSCSPISGHRSVSWYQQTPGQGLQFLFEYFSETQRNKGNFPGRFSGRQFSNSRSEMNVSTLELGDSALYLCASSLGGGQKTQYFGPGTRLLVL.